A single T cell receptor (beta chain) is shown here with its context. The source of the sample is a study of control samples from healthy donors and cancer patients. The repertoire was sequenced with immunoSEQ multiplex PCR; TCRdb's copy has only in-frame clones and lacks some. The sample has 80,000 to 100,000 clones, around 88% seen once. This CDR3 is 15 amino acids long. V was clipped by 1 base and J by 4 bases, with 13 bases between them. Germline CDR1 and CDR2: SGHRS and YFSETQ. The V and J genes are TRBV5-1 and TRBJ2-3, with D possibly being TRBD1 (6 bases). The source is a man in his thirties or forties in good health. The sequencing input was blood. The chain's CDR3 is CASSLSGGLSDTQYF. In DNA form, the CDR3 reads TGCGCCAGCAGCTTGTCTGGGGGCTTATCAGATACGCAGTATTTT.